This T cell receptor beta chain is drawn from a study of CD8 T cells in ankylosing spondylitis. The study's findings and limits: Disease-linked clones displayed a CD8+ phenotype and appeared relatively rarely in peripheral blood. There was reportedly significant enrichment of clones that were disease-linked in matched ankylosing spondylitis synovial fluid. It appeared that ankylosing spondylitis blood was characterized by a TCR beta motif of about 8 highly homologous variants.

V was trimmed by 5 bases and J by 4 bases, leaving 8 bases between them. This CDR3 contains 12 residues. Germline-derived CDR1 and CDR2 are SGHVS and FNYEAQ. For this clonotype: Its matching antigen is unknown.

Making use of molecular barcodes, quantitative 5'-RACE generated TCR beta libraries. Via MiXCR, TCRdb re-called the 5' RACE reads, giving one row per CDR3 protein. The sample consists of about 200,000 distinct CDR3 sequences, more than 5.5% of them appearing once. The specimen was blood, either unsorted or a sorted T cell fraction (not recorded which). The TCR originated in a male donor with ankylosing spondylitis. This chain connects TRBV7-6 to TRBJ1-1; the D is unclear. This CDR3 reads CASSPGRTEAFF. The CDR3 coding sequence is TGTGCCAGCAGCCCCGGCCGCACTGAAGCTTTCTTT.